One sample yielded the 15 T cell receptor beta chains listed below, sequenced in a study of CD8 T cells in Susac syndrome (dated by TCRdb to 2018 to 2020). Receptor libraries were prepared by the immunoSEQ multiplex PCR assay. RNA was extracted using the RNeasy kit, and about 0.45 to 1 ug of the RNA was reverse transcribed with random hexamers. TCRdb cleaned the public reads at Q25 with fastp, built clones with MiXCR and kept in-frame beta chains. Rows merge per CDR3 protein into single entries with the most common DNA and genes. This sample has more than 70,000 distinct CDR3 sequences in its table, and approximately 93% of those were observed once. The ten most abundant clones make up about 0.48% of the sample. Material: CD8+ T cells from PBMCs. These receptors were obtained from a human donor with Susac syndrome.

This chain links TRBV27 with TRBJ2-1; maybe TRBD2 (5 bases). The CDR3 runs 12 residues. V was pared by 7 bases and J by 9 bases, with 13 bases between. CDR1 MNHEY and CDR2 SMNVEV come from the germline V gene (reference sequence). The CDR3 protein is CASTRGNGEQFF. CDR3 in DNA: TGTGCCAGCACGCGAGGGAACGGTGAGCAGTTCTTC.

The chain is built from TRBV12-3 or TRBV12-4 and TRBJ2-1; TRBD2 matches at 11 bases. Losses at the gene ends were 3 bases for V and 6 bases for J; bases not matched to a gene: 4. The CDR3 is 15 residues long. CDR3 in DNA: TGTGCCAGCAGTTTCGGTAGCGGGGGGGGCAATGAGCAGTTCTTC. The encoded protein is CASSFGSGGGNEQFF.

V usage is TRBV9 and J usage is TRBJ2-4, with D perhaps matching TRBD1 (5 bases). CDR3 length: 13 amino acids. Germline CDR1 SGDLS, CDR2 YYNGEE. The V and J ends lost 4 bases and 3 bases respectively, with 8 bases between them. Written as DNA, the CDR3 is TGTGCCAGCAGCATAGGGGTCAAAAACATTCAGTACTTC. This codes for CASSIGVKNIQYF.

The V and J genes are TRBV28 and TRBJ2-5, with D unclear. The ends were cut back, 4 bases at V and 4 bases at J, with 13 bases in the middle. In germline, CDR1 is MDHEN, CDR2 SYDVKM. This CDR3 comprises 14 residues. The CDR3 nucleotides read TGTGCCAGCAGTTCGACTCGCTTTGGAGAGACCCAGTACTTC. Residues: CASSSTRFGETQYF.

The chain uses TRBV20-1 and TRBJ2-7; maybe TRBD1 (6 bases). This CDR3 spans 11 amino acids. Germline-derived CDR1 and CDR2 are DFQATT and SNEGSKA (reference sequence). Here the CDR3 reads CRVDRSLEQYF. CDR3 nucleotide sequence: TGCAGGGTTGACAGGTCTCTCGAGCAGTACTTC.

This clonotype is a singleton in its sample. The J gene is TRBJ2-3, the V gene TRBV20-1; 10 positions match TRBD2. Germline lookup yields CDR1 DFQATT and CDR2 SNEGSKA (reference sequence). V dropped 5 bases and J dropped 4; count of bases not matched to a gene: 12. The CDR3 is 16 amino acids. CDR3 protein: CSASVHSGGRADTQYF. The CDR3 DNA reads TGCAGTGCTTCCGTCCATAGCGGGGGGCGGGCAGATACGCAGTATTTT.

This clonotype occurred once. The rearrangement links TRBV29-1 to TRBJ1-1; 9 nucleotides align to TRBD1. Trimming cost V 4 bases and J 1 base; bases outside gene matches: 10. Germline V gives CDR1 SQVTM, CDR2 ANQGSEA. The CDR3 covers 16 residues. In DNA form, the CDR3 reads TGCAGCGTTGTGGACAGGGGTCTCTCGGAGAACACTGAAGCTTTCTTT. It translates to CSVVDRGLSENTEAFF.

This chain uses TRBV28 with TRBJ2-7; a possible D gene is TRBD1 (6 bases). V was cut by 5 bases and J by 4 bases, with 12 bases left in between. This CDR3 is built from 13 residues. Germline loops: CDR1 MDHEN, CDR2 SYDVKM. The CDR3 bases are TGTGCCAGCAGTACCACAGGGACGTACGAGCAGTACTTC. It encodes CASSTTGTYEQYF.

This clonotype has just one count. The rearrangement uses TRBV10-3 and TRBJ1-4; TRBD1 aligns across 8 bases. CDR3 length: 13 residues. V dropped 4 bases and J dropped 7; count of bases not matched to a gene: 2. Germline-derived CDR1 and CDR2 are ENHRY and SYGVKD. The DNA for the CDR3 is TGTGCCATCAGTGGACAGGGGAGTGAAAAACTGTTTTTT. Protein: CAISGQGSEKLFF.

Comment on this clonotype: At one of its ends the junction is not consistent with the germline gene, which may arise from a read error. The rearrangement uses TRBV7-3 and TRBJ1-1, with a weak D call TRBD1 (6 bases). Germline V gene sequence: CDR1 SGHTA, CDR2 FQGTGA. The length of the CDR3 is 15 residues. CDR3 loop: CASSHYRDSNTEAFF. As DNA, the CDR3 is TGCGCCAGCAGCCACTACAGGGATTCAAACACTGAAGCTTTCTTT.

V is TRBV9 and J is TRBJ2-1; no definite D call. The CDR3 has 14 amino acids. From germline, CDR1 is SGDLS and CDR2 YYNGEE. V lost 4 bases and J 2 bases, leaving 10 bases between the germline ends. The chain's CDR3 is CASSSVGAYNEQFF. DNA of the CDR3: TGTGCCAGCAGCTCCGTGGGCGCCTACAATGAGCAGTTCTTC.

The J gene is TRBJ1-2, the V gene TRBV5-6; D remains ambiguous. The CDR3 loop spans 18 amino acids. V lost 0 bases and J lost 0, with 18 bases in between. Germline V gene data show CDR1 as SGHDT and CDR2 as YYEEEE. CDR3 coding DNA: TGTGCCAGCAGCTTGGATAGGAGCCTCCCCCTAGCTAACTATGGCTACACCTTC. Protein sequence: CASSLDRSLPLANYGYTF.

CDR3 DNA sequence: TGTGCCAGCAGCTGGCGGGACGTTCGAATGAACACTGAAGCTTTCTTT. Its translation is CASSWRDVRMNTEAFF. The chain has TRBV11-2 and TRBJ1-1; D might be TRBD1 (5 bases). The CDR3 runs to 16 residues. Trimming stripped 4 bases from V and 0 bases from J, with 15 bases between. Germline CDR1 SGHAT, CDR2 FQNNGV. Looking up the rest from reference TRBV11-2 and TRBJ1-1 gives the full variable domain: EAGVAQSPRYKIIEKRQSVAFWCNPISGHATLYWYQQILGQGPKLLIQFQNNGVVDDSQLPKDRFSAERLKGVDSTLKIQPAKLEDSAVYLCASSWRDVRMNTEAFFGQGTRLTVV.

The genes are TRBV24-1 and TRBJ1-1; D not resolved. In germline, CDR1 is KGHDR, CDR2 SFDVKD. V was shortened by 3 bases and J by 4 bases, with 8 bases between the two germline ends. The CDR3 has 13 amino acids. In nucleotides, the CDR3 is TGTGCCACCAGTGATCGGCCAGTCACTGAAGCTTTCTTT. This gives the protein CATSDRPVTEAFF.

CDR3 amino acids: CSARDLGLAYEQYF. CDR3 coding DNA: TGCAGTGCTAGAGATCTGGGACTAGCCTACGAGCAGTACTTC. The gene calls are TRBV20-1 and TRBJ2-7, with 8 bases that match TRBD2. Germline assignment: CDR1 DFQATT and CDR2 SNEGSKA (reference sequence). The CDR3 spans 14 residues. The trim removed 0 bases at V and 2 bases at J, leaving 3 bases unmatched.